The clone carrying this T cell receptor beta chain has only one observation. The data stem from a study of blood T cell repertoires in COVID-19. On the study more broadly: Researchers got acute and convalescent COVID-19 samples from the United States, Italy and Spain.

The V gene's germline CDR1 is LGHDT and CDR2 YNNKEL (reference sequence). The CDR3 covers 12 residues. V lost 3 bases and J lost 10, with 10 bases in between. Source study methods: From reference gene primer amplification, estimates of nucleated cell counts were derived. Data came from immunoSEQ multiplex PCR; TCRdb stores just in-frame clones and leaves some out. D and trimming come from the DNA, and the V and J calls and clone size come from that table. The table lists 200,000 to 300,000 clones, more than 80% of them singletons. The sequence was collected from a woman between 40 and 50 years old with acute or convalescent COVID-19. This rearrangement joins TRBV3-1 (or the pseudogene TRBV3-2) to TRBJ2-1, with D maybe TRBD2 (5 bases). Sequenced input: peripheral blood. The CDR3 DNA reads as TGTGCCAGCAGCCAGGCGGGTCCCGAGCAGTTCTTC. It yields the protein CASSQAGPEQFF.